This T cell receptor (beta chain) is drawn from a study of blood T cell repertoires in COVID-19. As for the study in general: COVID-19 samples from acute and convalescent phases originated in the United States, Italy and Spain. PBMCs, B-cell-depleted T cells, or T cells were the source of the cDNA or gDNA that made up the material.

Per the original methods: Amplification of reference gene primers was used by the study to estimate nucleated cell counts. Libraries were prepared by immunoSEQ multiplex PCR; TCRdb keeps only in-frame clonotypes and omits some of them. V and J calls and clone size are those listed in that table; D and trimming were worked out from the DNA. In the table there are roughly 200,000 clones, roughly 85% of which are singletons. CDR3 length equals 15 residues. V was trimmed by 2 bases and J by 6 bases, leaving 13 bases between them. Germline V gives CDR1 MDHEN, CDR2 SYDVKM. The chain has TRBV28 and TRBJ2-2; tentatively, D is TRBD1 (6 bases). The sequenced sample was peripheral blood. This TCR derives from a human donor with active or convalescent COVID-19. The donor label of this sample is uncertain. The CDR3 spells CASSLKGVAAGELFF. The CDR3 region has the DNA TGTGCCAGCAGTTTAAAGGGGGTTGCGGCCGGGGAGCTGTTTTTT. Combining the CDR3 with reference TRBV28 and TRBJ2-2 gives the whole variable domain DVKVTQSSRYLVKRTGEKVFLECVQDMDHENMFWYRQDPGLGLRLIYFSYDVKMKEKGDIPEGYSVSREKKERFSLILESASTNQTSMYLCASSLKGVAAGELFFGEGSRLTVL.